The 24 T cell receptor beta chains reported below all come from one sample, sequenced in a study of technical replicates of blood from several donors. Profiled with immunoSEQ multiplex PCR; TCRdb holds only in-frame clones, not every one. In the table there are some 13,000 clones, 92% of which are singletons. The sequencing sample was made of PBMCs. The receptors come from a human donor in good health.

A few counts support this clone. The chain uses TRBV7-9 and TRBJ2-7; 8 nucleotides agree with TRBD1. Losses at the gene ends were 1 base for V and 5 bases for J; bases not matched to a gene: 10. Germline assignment: CDR1 SEHNR and CDR2 FQNEAQ (reference sequence). The CDR3 contains 16 residues. The CDR3 region has the DNA TGTGCCAGCAGCTTAGATGTCCTGGACAGGGCCCACGAGCAGTACTTC. Amino acids: CASSLDVLDRAHEQYF.

CDR3 amino acids: CASSLDFALNEQFF. The CDR3 DNA reads as TGTGCCAGCAGCTTAGATTTCGCCCTAAATGAGCAGTTCTTC. The gene calls are TRBV11-2 and TRBJ2-1; D not resolved. This CDR3 comprises 14 residues. The germline V and J ends were trimmed by 0 bases and 7 bases, with 10 bases remaining between them. Germline CDR1 SGHAT, CDR2 FQNNGV.

This chain uses TRBV5-1 with TRBJ1-1, with a tentative D call TRBD1 (5 bases). Germline CDR1 is SGHRS and CDR2 is YFSETQ. Deletions cut 4 bases from V and 2 bases from J, with 15 bases between. This CDR3 region has 15 residues. The DNA of the CDR3 is TGCGCCAGCAGCCAGCAAGGACACGCAAACACTGAAGCTTTCTTT. It translates to CASSQQGHANTEAFF.

V usage is TRBV7-9 and J usage is TRBJ2-5, with D tentatively TRBD2 (5 bases). Germline V lookup: CDR1 SEHNR, CDR2 FQNEAQ (reference sequence). The CDR3 contains 15 residues. Trimming cost V 1 base and J 2 bases, with 11 bases left between them. The CDR3 bases are TGTGCCAGCAGCTTAGTCAGAGGGTTTCAAGAGACCCAGTACTTC. Encoded protein: CASSLVRGFQETQYF. Filled out from reference TRBV7-9 and TRBJ2-5, the complete variable domain reads DTGVSQNPRHKITKRGQNVTFRCDPISEHNRLYWYRQTLGQGPEFLTYFQNEAQLEKSRLLSDRFSAERPKGSFSTLEIQRTEQGDSAMYLCASSLVRGFQETQYFGPGTRLLVL.

V and J are TRBV2 and TRBJ1-2; the D gene is possibly TRBD1 (5 bases). Germline CDR1 reads SNHLY; CDR2 reads FYNNEI. Trimming removed 0 bases at V and 7 bases at J, with 6 bases between. This CDR3 region has 12 residues. CDR3 sequence: CASSEAGPGYTF. The CDR3 bases are TGTGCCAGCAGTGAAGCGGGGCCTGGCTACACCTTC.

The rearrangement uses TRBV29-1 and TRBJ1-5; a possible D gene is TRBD1 (5 bases). V gave up 5 bases and J gave up 2 bases, with 16 bases separating them. Germline values: CDR1 SQVTM, CDR2 ANQGSEA. The CDR3 runs to 15 residues. The CDR3, as DNA: TGCAGCGTTTCAGAGGGACTGCTAGGCAATCAGCCCCAGCATTTT. Amino acids: CSVSEGLLGNQPQHF.

The V call is TRBV6-1, the J call TRBJ2-6; the D gene is possibly TRBD2 (5 bases). Trimming took 5 bases from V and 1 from J, leaving 6 bases between them. The germline V gene encodes CDR1 MNHNS and CDR2 SASEGT. The CDR3 has 14 residues. The CDR3 is CASSRGSGANVLTF. DNA for the CDR3: TGTGCCAGCAGTCGCGGGTCTGGGGCCAACGTCCTGACTTTC.

The chain joins TRBV28 to TRBJ2-3; the match to TRBD2 covers 9 bases. V lost 2 bases to trimming and J lost 4 bases; unmatched junction nucleotides: 4. Per germline, CDR1 MDHEN and CDR2 SYDVKM. This CDR3 is built from 15 residues. DNA for the CDR3: TGTGCCAGCAGTTTAGGGGCGGGAGGGGCAGATACGCAGTATTTT. Amino acid sequence: CASSLGAGGADTQYF. The variable domain in full, completed from reference TRBV28 and TRBJ2-3, reads DVKVTQSSRYLVKRTGEKVFLECVQDMDHENMFWYRQDPGLGLRLIYFSYDVKMKEKGDIPEGYSVSREKKERFSLILESASTNQTSMYLCASSLGAGGADTQYFGPGTRLTVL.

This clone was counted once. The V gene is TRBV11-3, the J gene TRBJ1-1; no clear D gene. V was shortened by 5 bases and J by 1 base, with 8 bases between the two germline ends. CDR1 is SGHNT, CDR2 YENEEA, per germline. The CDR3 extends over 13 amino acids. Here the CDR3 DNA reads TGTGCCAGCAGCCCCCGGGGGAACACTGAAGCTTTCTTT. It is translated as CASSPRGNTEAFF.

The chain has TRBV7-9 and TRBJ1-1; weak D call: TRBD1 (5 bases). CDR3 length equals 14 residues. Trimming took 2 bases from V and 5 from J, leaving 12 bases between them. Germline V gives CDR1 SEHNR, CDR2 FQNEAQ (reference sequence). The CDR3 coding sequence is TGTGCCAGCAGCTTAAGAGGGCGGGGGACTGAAGCTTTCTTT. Encoded protein: CASSLRGRGTEAFF.

This clone has just one count. The V gene is TRBV5-1, the J gene TRBJ2-7; the D is unclear. Trimming shortened V by 0 bases and J by 1 base, and 11 bases separated the two germline ends. Germline CDR1 and CDR2: SGHRS and YFSETQ. The CDR3 has 15 residues. The CDR3 loop is CASSLAPQLSYEQYF. The DNA of the CDR3 is TGCGCCAGCAGCTTGGCCCCGCAACTGTCCTACGAGCAGTACTTC.

V usage is TRBV5-1 and J usage is TRBJ2-7; possibly TRBD1 for D (7 bases). Per the germline V gene, CDR1 is SGHRS and CDR2 is YFSETQ. With 4 bases removed from V and 0 bases from J, the gap between germline ends came to 14 bases. There are 15 residues in the CDR3. In DNA, the CDR3 is TGCGCCAGCAGCCCGCAGGGGGGAAGCTCCTACGAGCAGTACTTC. It is translated as CASSPQGGSSYEQYF.

This sequence joins TRBV5-8 and TRBJ1-5, with a possible D match to TRBD1 (5 bases). Per the germline V gene, CDR1 is SGHTS and CDR2 is YDEGEE. Trimming removed 3 bases at V and 7 bases at J, with 14 bases between. The CDR3 has 14 residues. CDR3 nucleotides: TGTGCCAGCAGCTCACCCAGGGTAGCCCAGCCCCAGCATTTT. It codes for CASSSPRVAQPQHF.

This clone appeared once. As DNA, the CDR3 is TGTGCCAGTAGTATGAGGAGGGCATTCAACACCGGGGAGCTGTTTTTT. This codes for CASSMRRAFNTGELFF. The chain links TRBV19 to TRBJ2-2; TRBD2 is a possible D gene (6 bases). Deletions cut 3 bases from V and 2 bases from J, with 13 bases between. CDR1 is LNHDA, CDR2 SQIVND, per germline (reference sequence). The CDR3 has 16 residues.

This clone has only a few counts. V is TRBV27 and J is TRBJ2-4, with 13 positions matching TRBD2. Per germline, CDR1 MNHEY and CDR2 SMNVEV (reference sequence). V dropped 5 bases and J dropped 7; count of bases not matched to a gene: 11. This CDR3 region has 17 residues. DNA of the CDR3: TGTGCCAGCAGTCCGGGCGGGACTAGCGGGACTTACAACATTCAGTACTTC. It yields the protein CASSPGGTSGTYNIQYF.

Within the sample, this clone is medium-sized. The DNA of the CDR3 is TGTGCCAGCAGTGAAATAGCGGAATACTACGAGCAGTACTTC. Translation gives CASSEIAEYYEQYF. The chain is built from TRBV2 and TRBJ2-7; D may be TRBD2 (6 bases). The CDR3 length is 14 residues. CDR1 and CDR2 (germline): SNHLY, FYNNEI. V lost 2 bases and J 3 bases, leaving 11 bases between the germline ends.

The chain joins TRBV5-4 to TRBJ2-3, with D possibly being TRBD2 (5 bases). The CDR3 runs to 14 residues. CDR1 and CDR2 (germline): SGHNT, YYREEE (reference sequence). Trimming removed 2 bases at V and 6 bases at J, with 13 bases between. Here the CDR3 reads CASSFGERGDTQYF. The CDR3 DNA is TGTGCCAGCAGCTTCGGGGAACGAGGGGATACGCAGTATTTT.

The chain couples TRBV6-1 to TRBJ2-7; 8 bases align to TRBD2. V gave up 0 bases and J gave up 2 bases; unmatched junction bases: 15. Germline loops: CDR1 MNHNS, CDR2 SASEGT. This CDR3 has 19 amino acids. This CDR3 is CASSEAPGTETGLAYEQYF. The CDR3 region has the DNA TGTGCCAGCAGTGAAGCCCCAGGTACCGAAACGGGACTAGCCTACGAGCAGTACTTC.

The chain has TRBV7-8 and TRBJ2-2; 11 bases are shared with TRBD2. J gave up 6 bases and V 5 bases, and 11 bases lay outside the gene matches. Per germline, CDR1 SGHVS and CDR2 FQNEAQ. CDR3 length: 17 amino acids. CDR3 sequence reads: CASSQRTSGSRAGELFF. CDR3 bases: TGTGCCAGCAGCCAGCGTACTAGCGGGAGTAGGGCCGGGGAGCTGTTTTTT.

The chain links TRBV19 to TRBJ2-7; D call uncertain. Germline V gives CDR1 LNHDA, CDR2 SQIVND (reference sequence). V was clipped by 1 base and J by 7 bases, with 11 bases between them. The CDR3 is 13 residues long. CDR3 region: CASSIGTPGEQYF. CDR3 sequence (DNA): TGTGCCAGTAGTATAGGAACCCCCGGGGAGCAGTACTTC.

The genes are TRBV5-4 and TRBJ2-6; TRBD1 is a possible D gene (6 bases). V was trimmed by 4 bases and J by 0 bases, leaving 20 bases between them. The CDR3 length is 19 residues. Germline CDR1 and CDR2: SGHNT and YYREEE (reference sequence). The CDR3 DNA follows: TGTGCCAGCAGCAGAACGGGACACGGACTTAACTCTGGGGCCAACGTCCTGACTTTC. It encodes CASSRTGHGLNSGANVLTF. Full variable domain (remainder filled in from reference TRBV5-4 and TRBJ2-6): ETGVTQSPTHLIKTRGQQVTLRCSSQSGHNTVSWYQQALGQGPQFIFQYYREEENGRGNFPPRFSGLQFPNYSSELNVNALELDDSALYLCASSRTGHGLNSGANVLTFGAGSRLTVL.

The chain couples TRBV7-9 to TRBJ2-7, with TRBD2 identical over 8 bases. V shed 7 bases and J 6 bases; nucleotides not matched to a gene: 11. The length of the CDR3 is 14 residues. Germline CDR1 reads SEHNR; CDR2 reads FQNEAQ (reference sequence). The CDR3 DNA sequence: TGTGCCAGCACCCCGGGGGGGGGTAGCGTCGAGCAGTACTTC. Translated, it gives CASTPGGGSVEQYF.

J is TRBJ2-1 and V is TRBV29-1; 8 positions agree with TRBD2. In germline, CDR1 is SQVTM, CDR2 ANQGSEA. This CDR3 spans 17 amino acids. The ends lost 1 base at V and 2 bases at J; junction bases unmatched: 10. DNA of the CDR3: TGCAGCGTTGAAGTTATAGGACTAGCCCCTCCCTACAATGAGCAGTTCTTC. Protein product: CSVEVIGLAPPYNEQFF.

This chain connects TRBV2 to TRBJ2-7; TRBD2 is a possible D gene (6 bases). The CDR3 loop spans 15 amino acids. With 1 base removed from V and 2 bases from J, the gap between germline ends came to 12 bases. From germline, CDR1 is SNHLY and CDR2 FYNNEI. CDR3: CASSEGSGKTYEQYF. For the CDR3, the DNA is TGTGCCAGCAGTGAAGGTAGCGGTAAGACCTACGAGCAGTACTTC. Drawing the rest from reference TRBV2 and TRBJ2-7, the complete variable domain is EPEVTQTPSHQVTQMGQEVILRCVPISNHLYFYWYRQILGQKVEFLVSFYNNEISEKSEIFDDQFSVERPDGSNFTLKIRSTKLEDSAMYFCASSEGSGKTYEQYFGPGTRLTVT.